The present TCR beta chain was sequenced within a study of cytomegalovirus exposure and HLA in healthy donors. The study ran its PCR with 60 Vbeta and 13 Jbeta primers. Here immunoSEQ multiplex PCR was the method, and the copy in TCRdb shows in-frame clones only, minus some. The sample contains about 190,000 clones, 84% of which appear only once. The CDR3 is made up of 14 amino acids. In germline, CDR1 is MNHEY, CDR2 SMNVEV (reference sequence). After removal of 6 bases from V and 4 bases from J, the junction contained 8 bases not matched to a gene. Nominally healthy donors were sampled, though unrecorded immune exposures were likely.

The chain joins TRBV27 to TRBJ1-2; 7 bases align to TRBD1. The sequence was obtained from a woman between 45 and 65 years old in good health and CMV-seropositive. The specimen was PBMCs. CDR3 nucleotide sequence: TGTGCCAGCAGGCCGACAGGGTCACCCTATGGCTACACCTTC. Its translation: CASRPTGSPYGYTF.